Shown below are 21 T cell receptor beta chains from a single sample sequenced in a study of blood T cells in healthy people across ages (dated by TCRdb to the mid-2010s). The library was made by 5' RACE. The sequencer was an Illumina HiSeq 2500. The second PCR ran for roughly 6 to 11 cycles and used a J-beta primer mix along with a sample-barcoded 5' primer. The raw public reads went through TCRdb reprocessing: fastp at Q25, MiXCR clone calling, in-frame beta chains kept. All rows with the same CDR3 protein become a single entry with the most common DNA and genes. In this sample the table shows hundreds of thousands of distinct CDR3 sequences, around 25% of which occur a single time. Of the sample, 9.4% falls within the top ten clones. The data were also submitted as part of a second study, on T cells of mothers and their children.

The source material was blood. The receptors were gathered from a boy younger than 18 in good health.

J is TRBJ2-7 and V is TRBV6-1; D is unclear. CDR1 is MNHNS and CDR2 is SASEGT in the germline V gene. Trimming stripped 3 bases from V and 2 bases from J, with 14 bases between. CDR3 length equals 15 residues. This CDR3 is CASSEGWYLTYEQYF. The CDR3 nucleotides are TGTGCCAGCAGTGAGGGCTGGTACTTGACCTACGAGCAGTACTTC.

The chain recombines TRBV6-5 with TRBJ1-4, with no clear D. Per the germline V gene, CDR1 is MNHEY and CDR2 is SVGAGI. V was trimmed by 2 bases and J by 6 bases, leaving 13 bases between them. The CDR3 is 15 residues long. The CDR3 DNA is TGTGCCAGCAGTTACGAATGGAGCACAGATGAAAAACTGTTTTTT. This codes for CASSYEWSTDEKLFF.

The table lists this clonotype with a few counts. CDR3 region: CASSLSLTDYGYTF. The CDR3 DNA follows: TGTGCCAGCAGTTTGTCCCTGACGGATTATGGCTACACCTTC. The V and J genes are TRBV12-3 or TRBV12-4 and TRBJ1-2, with D unclear. V lost 3 bases to trimming and J lost 5 bases, with 13 bases between them. This CDR3 region has 14 residues.

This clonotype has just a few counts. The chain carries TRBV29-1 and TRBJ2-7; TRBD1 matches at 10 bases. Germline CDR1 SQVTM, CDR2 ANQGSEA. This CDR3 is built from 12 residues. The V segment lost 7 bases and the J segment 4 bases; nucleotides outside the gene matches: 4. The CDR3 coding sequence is TGCAGCGCGGGGGACAGGGGTTACGAGCAGTACTTC. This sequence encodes CSAGDRGYEQYF.

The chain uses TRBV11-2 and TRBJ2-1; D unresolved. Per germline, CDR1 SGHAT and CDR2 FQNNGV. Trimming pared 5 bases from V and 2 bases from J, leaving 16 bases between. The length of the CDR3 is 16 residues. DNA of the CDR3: TGTGCCAGCAGCCAATCTTGGGGTGACACCTACAATGAGCAGTTCTTC. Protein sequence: CASSQSWGDTYNEQFF.

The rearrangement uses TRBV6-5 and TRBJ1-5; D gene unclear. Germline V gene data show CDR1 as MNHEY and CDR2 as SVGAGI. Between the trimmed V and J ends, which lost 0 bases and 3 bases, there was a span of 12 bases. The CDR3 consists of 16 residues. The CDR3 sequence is CASSYSNVGVNQPQHF. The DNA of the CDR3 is TGTGCCAGCAGTTACTCGAACGTCGGTGTCAATCAGCCCCAGCATTTT.

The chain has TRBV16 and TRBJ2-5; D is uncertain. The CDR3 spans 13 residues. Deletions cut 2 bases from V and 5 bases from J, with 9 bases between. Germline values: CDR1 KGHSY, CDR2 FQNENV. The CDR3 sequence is CASSQPVEETQYF. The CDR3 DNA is TGTGCCAGCAGCCAACCAGTGGAGGAGACCCAGTACTTC.

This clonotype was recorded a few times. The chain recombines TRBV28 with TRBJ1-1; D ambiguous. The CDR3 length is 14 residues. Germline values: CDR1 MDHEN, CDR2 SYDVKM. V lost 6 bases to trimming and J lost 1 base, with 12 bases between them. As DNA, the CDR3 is TGTGCCAGCAGGAGAGGACTGAGGAACACTGAAGCTTTCTTT. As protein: CASRRGLRNTEAFF.

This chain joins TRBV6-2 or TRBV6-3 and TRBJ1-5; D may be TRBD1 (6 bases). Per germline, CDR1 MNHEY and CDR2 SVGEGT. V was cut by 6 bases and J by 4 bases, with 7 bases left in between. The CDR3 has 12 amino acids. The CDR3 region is CASRTGNQPQHF. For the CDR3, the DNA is TGTGCCAGCAGGACAGGTAATCAGCCCCAGCATTTT.

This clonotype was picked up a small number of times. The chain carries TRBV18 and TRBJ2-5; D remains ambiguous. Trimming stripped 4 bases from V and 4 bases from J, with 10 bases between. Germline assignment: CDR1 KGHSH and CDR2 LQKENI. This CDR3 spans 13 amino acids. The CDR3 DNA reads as TGTGCCAGCTCACGTATCCCAGGAGAGACCCAGTACTTC. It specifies CASSRIPGETQYF. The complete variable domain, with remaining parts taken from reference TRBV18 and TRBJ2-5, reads NAGVMQNPRHLVRRRGQEARLRCSPMKGHSHVYWYRQLPEEGLKFMVYLQKENIIDESGMPKERFSAEFPKEGPSILRIQQVVRGDSAAYFCASSRIPGETQYFGPGTRLLVL.

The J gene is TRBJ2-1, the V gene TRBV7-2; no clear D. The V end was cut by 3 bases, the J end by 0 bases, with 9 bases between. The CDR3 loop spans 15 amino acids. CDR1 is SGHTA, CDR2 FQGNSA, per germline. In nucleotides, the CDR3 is TGTGCCAGCAGCTTTATTATGAGCTCCTACAATGAGCAGTTCTTC. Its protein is CASSFIMSSYNEQFF. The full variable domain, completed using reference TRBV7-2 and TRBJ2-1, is GAGVSQSPSNKVTEKGKDVELRCDPISGHTALYWYRQSLGQGLEFLIYFQGNSAPDKSGLPSDRFSAERTGGSVSTLTIQRTQQEDSAVYLCASSFIMSSYNEQFFGPGTRLTVL.

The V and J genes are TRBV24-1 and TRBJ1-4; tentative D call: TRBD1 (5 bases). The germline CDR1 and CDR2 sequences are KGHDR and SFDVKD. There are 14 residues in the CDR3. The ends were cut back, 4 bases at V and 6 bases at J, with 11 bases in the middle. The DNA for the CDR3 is TGTGCCACCAGTGACCCTGGGGCAGATGAAAAACTGTTTTTT. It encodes CATSDPGADEKLFF.

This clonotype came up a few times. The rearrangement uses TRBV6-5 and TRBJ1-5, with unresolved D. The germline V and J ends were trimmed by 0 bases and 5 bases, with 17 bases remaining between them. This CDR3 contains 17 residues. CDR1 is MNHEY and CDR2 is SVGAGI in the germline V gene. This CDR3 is CASSYSFSAPGDQPQHF. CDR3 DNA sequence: TGTGCCAGCAGTTACTCGTTTTCTGCCCCGGGAGATCAGCCCCAGCATTTT.

The CDR3 region has the DNA TGCGCCAGCAGCCAAGTAGGGGGCACCGGGGAGCTGTTTTTT. This sequence encodes CASSQVGGTGELFF. V usage is TRBV4-1 and J usage is TRBJ2-2; a possible D gene is TRBD1 (6 bases). This CDR3 is 14 amino acids long. Germline CDR1 is MGHRA and CDR2 is YSYEKL. Trimming removed 1 base at V and 4 bases at J, with 7 bases between.

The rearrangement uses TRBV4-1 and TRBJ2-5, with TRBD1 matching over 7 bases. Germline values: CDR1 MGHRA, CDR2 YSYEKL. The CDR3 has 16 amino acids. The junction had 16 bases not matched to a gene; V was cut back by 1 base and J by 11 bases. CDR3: CASSQGDPGQLPEQYF. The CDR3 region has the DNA TGCGCCAGCAGCCAAGGGGATCCGGGACAGCTACCAGAGCAGTACTTC.

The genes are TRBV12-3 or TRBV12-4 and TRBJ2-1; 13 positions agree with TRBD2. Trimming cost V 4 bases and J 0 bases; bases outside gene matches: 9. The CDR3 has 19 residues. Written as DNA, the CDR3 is TGTGCCAGCAGTTCACCAGGACTAGCGGGAGCGTTCTCCTACAATGAGCAGTTCTTC. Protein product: CASSSPGLAGAFSYNEQFF.

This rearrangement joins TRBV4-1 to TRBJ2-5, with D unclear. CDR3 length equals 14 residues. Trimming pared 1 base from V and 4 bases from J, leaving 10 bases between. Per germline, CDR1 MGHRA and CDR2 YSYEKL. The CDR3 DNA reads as TGCGCCAGCAGCCAAGGTACGGTGGGAGAGACCCAGTACTTC. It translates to CASSQGTVGETQYF.

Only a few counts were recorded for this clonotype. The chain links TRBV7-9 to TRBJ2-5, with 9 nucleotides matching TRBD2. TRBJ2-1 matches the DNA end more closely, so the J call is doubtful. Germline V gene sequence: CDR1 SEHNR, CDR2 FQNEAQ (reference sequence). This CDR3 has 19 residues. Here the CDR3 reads CASSLGFGASGKVNSEQFF. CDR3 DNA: TGTGCCAGCAGCTTAGGTTTCGGGGCTAGCGGGAAAGTTAATAGTGAGCAGTTCTTC.

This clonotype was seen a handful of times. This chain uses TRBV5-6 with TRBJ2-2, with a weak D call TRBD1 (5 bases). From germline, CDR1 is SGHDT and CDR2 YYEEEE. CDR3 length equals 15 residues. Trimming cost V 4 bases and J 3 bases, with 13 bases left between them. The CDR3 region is CASSRQDTYTGELFF. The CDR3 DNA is TGTGCCAGCAGCCGCCAGGACACCTACACCGGGGAGCTGTTTTTT.

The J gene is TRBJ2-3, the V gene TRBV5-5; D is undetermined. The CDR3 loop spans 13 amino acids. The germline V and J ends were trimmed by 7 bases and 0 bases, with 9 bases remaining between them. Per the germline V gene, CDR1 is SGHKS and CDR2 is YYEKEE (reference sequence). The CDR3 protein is CASGRFSTDTQYF. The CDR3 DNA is TGTGCCAGCGGACGGTTCAGCACAGATACGCAGTATTTT.

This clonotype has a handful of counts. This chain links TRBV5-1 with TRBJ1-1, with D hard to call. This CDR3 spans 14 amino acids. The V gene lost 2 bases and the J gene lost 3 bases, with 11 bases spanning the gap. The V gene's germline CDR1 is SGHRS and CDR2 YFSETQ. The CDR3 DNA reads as TGCGCCAGCAGCTTTCGGATGTGGGACACTGAAGCTTTCTTT. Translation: CASSFRMWDTEAFF.